The next 28 T cell receptor beta chains were all read from a single sample in a study of T cells after yellow fever vaccination. TCRdb used MiXCR to reprocess the 5' RACE reads, holding one entry per CDR3 protein. Here the sample spans some 48,000 distinct CDR3 sequences, around 6.5% being singletons. Sample: PBMCs, either bulk or a sorted T-cell subset (CD4+, CD8+, memory, or dextramer-sorted; not recorded which), taken 45 days after the yellow fever booster vaccination. These receptors all stem from a young man who received the YFV17D yellow fever vaccine.

In its sample, this clonotype was seen many times. The J gene is TRBJ2-7, the V gene TRBV7-9; 9 bases fit TRBD1. CDR3 length: 18 amino acids. Germline V gene sequence: CDR1 SEHNR, CDR2 FQNEAQ (reference sequence). Trimming removed 4 bases from V and 3 bases from J; junction bases left unmatched: 16. CDR3 protein: CASSSNTRPGTGYYEQYF. DNA for the CDR3: TGTGCCAGCAGCTCCAATACCCGCCCCGGGACAGGGTACTACGAGCAGTACTTC.

This clonotype has a count of ten or more. The rearrangement joins TRBV3-1 to TRBJ1-1; 8 nucleotides line up with TRBD1. CDR3 length: 17 residues. Germline CDR1 reads LGHDT; CDR2 reads YNNKEL (reference sequence). J was trimmed by 4 bases and V by 4 bases; bases with no gene match: 14. This CDR3 reads CASSPRTGRAMGTEAFF. The CDR3, as DNA: TGTGCCAGCAGCCCCCGGACAGGGAGGGCTATGGGCACTGAAGCTTTCTTT.

This clonotype appeared many times. The rearrangement uses TRBV5-1 and TRBJ1-2; perhaps TRBD1 as D (5 bases). The CDR3 length is 15 residues. Per the germline V gene, CDR1 is SGHRS and CDR2 is YFSETQ. Trimming took off 7 bases at V and 1 base at J, with 17 bases between the two ends. The CDR3 here is CASRGGWGGNYGYTF. CDR3 DNA sequence: TGCGCCAGCCGTGGCGGCTGGGGGGGTAACTATGGCTACACCTTC.

This clonotype was recorded a few times. This chain links TRBV4-2 with TRBJ2-1; 9 nucleotides agree with TRBD2. J was trimmed by 8 bases and V by 4 bases; bases with no gene match: 9. The germline gives CDR1 LGHNA, CDR2 YNFKEQ. This CDR3 region has 15 residues. The CDR3 region is CASSPRREGLYEQFF. The CDR3 DNA reads TGTGCCAGCAGCCCGCGGCGGGAGGGCCTCTATGAGCAGTTCTTC.

The chain combines TRBV7-2 with TRBJ2-1; D might be TRBD1 or TRBD2, each matching 5 bases. The CDR3 spans 17 residues. From germline, CDR1 is SGHTA and CDR2 FQGNSA. The V gene lost 2 bases and the J gene lost 0 bases, with 14 bases spanning the gap. CDR3 nucleotide sequence: TGTGCCAGCAGCTTAAGGGGCGGGCCAATCTCCTACAATGAGCAGTTCTTC. It specifies CASSLRGGPISYNEQFF.

This clonotype was seen only a few times. The chain has TRBV15 and TRBJ2-5; either TRBD1 or TRBD2 may fit D (7 bases each). The CDR3 has 19 residues. V was cut by 0 bases and J by 4 bases, with 24 bases left in between. Germline lookup yields CDR1 LNHNV and CDR2 YYDKDF (reference sequence). The CDR3 DNA is TGTGCCACCAGCAGAGAATGGGAGGGCCAGACAGGGACCAGAGAGACCCAGTACTTC. The encoded protein is CATSREWEGQTGTRETQYF.

This clonotype was picked up a small number of times. The gene calls are TRBV6-5 and TRBJ2-7; 11 bases map to TRBD1. This CDR3 has 15 residues. With V trimmed by 2 bases and J by 0 bases, 0 bases remained unmatched. Germline CDR1 MNHEY, CDR2 SVGAGI. The DNA of the CDR3 is TGTGCCAGCAGTTACGGACAGGGGGCCTCCTACGAGCAGTACTTC. It encodes CASSYGQGASYEQYF.

This clonotype was observed a few times. V and J are TRBV4-2 and TRBJ1-5; TRBD1 aligns across 11 bases. Trimming at V came to 1 base and at J to 7 bases, leaving 6 bases not matched to a gene. Germline-derived CDR1 and CDR2 are LGHNA and YNFKEQ. The CDR3 extends over 16 amino acids. CDR3 in amino acids: CASSQAGQGDIQPQHF. The CDR3 DNA is TGTGCCAGCAGCCAAGCGGGACAGGGGGATATCCAGCCCCAGCATTTT.

This clonotype has a count of ten or more. The chain couples TRBV3-1 to TRBJ2-5; TRBD2 agrees at 8 bases. CDR3 size: 15 residues. V trimming: 4 bases; J trimming: 5 bases; junction bases outside the gene matches: 9. Germline assignment: CDR1 LGHDT and CDR2 YNNKEL (reference sequence). CDR3 in amino acids: CASSRISGRGETQYF. The DNA of the CDR3 is TGTGCCAGCAGCCGAATCAGCGGGAGAGGCGAGACCCAGTACTTC.

The chain combines TRBV6-1 with TRBJ2-3; TRBD2 aligns across 7 bases. CDR3 length: 14 residues. J was trimmed by 2 bases and V by 8 bases; bases with no gene match: 7. Germline CDR1 is MNHNS and CDR2 is SASEGT. The DNA of the CDR3 is TGTGCCAGCTCTTCGCGACTAGCCACAGATACGCAGTATTTT. This translates into CASSSRLATDTQYF.

The chain combines TRBV3-1 with TRBJ2-7; TRBD2 aligns across 14 bases. Germline V lookup: CDR1 LGHDT, CDR2 YNNKEL (reference sequence). The V segment lost 10 bases and the J segment 3 bases; nucleotides outside the gene matches: 11. This CDR3 is built from 16 residues. The CDR3 DNA reads as TGTGCCACCGGACGACTAGCGGGAGGGCCTATCTACGAGCAGTACTTC. Encoded protein: CATGRLAGGPIYEQYF.

Only a few counts were recorded for this clonotype. V is TRBV7-2 and J is TRBJ2-5, with 11 bases identical to TRBD2. This CDR3 is built from 17 residues. Germline assignment: CDR1 SGHTA and CDR2 FQGNSA. Trimming removed 6 bases from V and 0 bases from J; junction bases left unmatched: 9. The CDR3 loop reads CASSHPSGLADQETQYF. The CDR3 DNA reads TGTGCCAGCAGTCACCCGTCGGGACTAGCGGACCAAGAGACCCAGTACTTC.

This clonotype came up once. A much larger clone lies a single base off, so this may be a read error. The V and J genes are TRBV5-5 and TRBJ2-7; 7 nucleotides match TRBD2. Germline loops: CDR1 SGHKS, CDR2 YYEKEE (reference sequence). V shed 0 bases, J shed 2 bases, and the junction held 8 bases outside the gene matches. This CDR3 is built from 16 residues. CDR3 in amino acids: CASSLGGGTVTYEQYF. CDR3 DNA: TGTGCCAGCAGCTTGGGGGGGGGTACAGTTACCTACGAGCAGTACTTC.

The chain uses TRBV20-1 and TRBJ2-5; 7 bases match TRBD1. CDR1 DFQATT and CDR2 SNEGSKA come from the germline V gene (reference sequence). The CDR3 spans 15 residues. V lost 5 bases to trimming and J lost 4 bases; unmatched junction nucleotides: 13. The CDR3 spells CSAETRDRVRETQYF. The CDR3 DNA reads TGCAGTGCTGAAACACGTGACAGGGTTCGAGAGACCCAGTACTTC.

This clonotype came up a few times. The chain couples TRBV11-1 to TRBJ2-5; possible D gene TRBD1, 7 bases. The CDR3 covers 15 residues. V was clipped by 1 base and J by 2 bases, with 11 bases between them. The germline CDR1 and CDR2 sequences are SGHAT and FQDESV (reference sequence). CDR3 loop: CASSLGGTAQETQYF. In DNA, the CDR3 is TGTGCCAGCAGCTTAGGCGGGACAGCACAAGAGACCCAGTACTTC.

Only a few counts were recorded for this clonotype. CDR3 sequence (DNA): TGTGCCAGCAGTGGCCTCGGAGCGGATACGCAGTATTTT. Protein product: CASSGLGADTQYF. The chain links TRBV6-2 or TRBV6-3 to TRBJ2-3, with D uncertain. V shed 5 bases and J shed 6 bases, with 12 bases lying between them. The germline V gene has CDR1 MNHEY and CDR2 SVGEGT. This CDR3 is 13 amino acids long.

This chain links TRBV7-2 with TRBJ1-6; 8 bases map to TRBD1. Looked up from germline, CDR1 is SGHTA and CDR2 is FQGNSA. V trimming: 1 base; J trimming: 6 bases; junction bases outside the gene matches: 2. This CDR3 contains 15 residues. The CDR3 sequence is CASSLGTGTNSPLHF. The CDR3 bases are TGTGCCAGCAGCTTAGGGACAGGGACTAATTCACCCCTCCACTTT.

This sequence joins TRBV5-1 and TRBJ2-7, with a tentative D call TRBD2 (5 bases). Germline V gene sequence: CDR1 SGHRS, CDR2 YFSETQ. V was pared by 8 bases and J by 2 bases, with 8 bases between. This CDR3 has 11 amino acids. The DNA for the CDR3 is TGCGCCAGTGGGGAGACCTACGAGCAGTACTTC. Protein sequence: CASGETYEQYF.

This clonotype showed up just a few times. The chain joins TRBV18 to TRBJ2-7, with 8 nucleotides matching TRBD2. The CDR3 length is 14 residues. V lost 4 bases to trimming and J lost 4 bases; unmatched junction nucleotides: 6. Germline V gene lookup returns CDR1 KGHSH and CDR2 LQKENI. CDR3 in DNA: TGTGCCAGCTCACTAGCGGGACTTGTTTACGAGCAGTACTTC. Protein sequence: CASSLAGLVYEQYF. Variable domain in full (rest from reference TRBV18 and TRBJ2-7): NAGVMQNPRHLVRRRGQEARLRCSPMKGHSHVYWYRQLPEEGLKFMVYLQKENIIDESGMPKERFSAEFPKEGPSILRIQQVVRGDSAAYFCASSLAGLVYEQYFGPGTRLTVT.

This clonotype was counted ten times or more. The chain links TRBV25-1 to TRBJ2-5, with 11 nucleotides matching TRBD2. The CDR3 spans 17 residues. Germline loops: CDR1 MGHDK, CDR2 SYGVNS. The ends lost 1 base at V and 4 bases at J; junction bases unmatched: 8. The CDR3, as DNA: TGTGCCAGCAGTGAATCAGGTAGCGGGAGGGCCCGAGAGACCCAGTACTTC. Its translation is CASSESGSGRARETQYF. The full variable domain, in which reference TRBV25-1 and TRBJ2-5 provide the parts outside the CDR3, is EADIYQTPRYLVIGTGKKITLECSQTMGHDKMYWYQQDPGMELHLIHYSYGVNSTEKGDLSSESTVSRIRTEHFPLTLESARPSHTSQYLCASSESGSGRARETQYFGPGTRLLVL.

Only a few counts were recorded for this clonotype. The V call is TRBV3-1, the J call TRBJ2-5; D uncertain. Germline V gene data show CDR1 as LGHDT and CDR2 as YNNKEL (reference sequence). V lost 9 bases to trimming and J lost 4 bases, with 12 bases between them. The length of the CDR3 is 12 residues. The chain's CDR3 is CASVSAGETQYF. As DNA, the CDR3 is TGTGCCAGTGTAAGCGCAGGAGAGACCCAGTACTTC.

This clonotype was recorded many times. The rearrangement links TRBV7-3 to TRBJ2-1; D remains unclear. This CDR3 is built from 10 residues. V lost 1 base, J lost 10 bases, and 2 bases lay in between. Germline assignment: CDR1 SGHTA and CDR2 FQGTGA. The CDR3 region is CASSLKEQFF. CDR3 coding DNA: TGTGCCAGCAGCTTAAAAGAGCAGTTCTTC.

This clonotype was detected a few times. V usage is TRBV28 and J usage is TRBJ2-1, with TRBD2 as a possible D gene (5 bases). Germline CDR1 MDHEN, CDR2 SYDVKM. Trimming cost V 9 bases and J 6 bases, with 12 bases left between them. This CDR3 region has 12 residues. The CDR3 DNA reads TGTGCCAGTCCGTCTAGCTCCAATGAGCAGTTCTTC. Protein sequence: CASPSSSNEQFF.

This clonotype has a count of ten or more. The chain links TRBV29-1 to TRBJ2-3; 10 bases agree with TRBD1. V lost 3 bases and J lost 6; bases outside the gene matches: 6. Germline values: CDR1 SQVTM, CDR2 ANQGSEA. The CDR3 length is 14 residues. Here the CDR3 DNA reads TGCAGCGTTGAGTGGGACAGGGGTGGTGATACGCAGTATTTT. It yields the protein CSVEWDRGGDTQYF.

About this clonotype: A much larger clone differs from this one at a single base, so this may be a read error. This chain uses TRBV7-9 with TRBJ1-5; D unresolved. With 6 bases removed from V and 5 bases from J, the gap between germline ends came to 14 bases. Germline values: CDR1 SEHNR, CDR2 FQNEAQ (reference sequence). The CDR3 runs to 14 residues. CDR3 in DNA: TGTGCCAGCAGGATAACAGCTCGCTATCAGCCCCAGCATTTT. Amino acid sequence: CASRITARYQPQHF.

This clonotype occurred many times. The V and J genes are TRBV12-3 or TRBV12-4 and TRBJ1-1, with TRBD1 as a possible D gene (5 bases). The V and J ends lost 4 bases and 1 base respectively, with 16 bases between them. CDR3 length equals 16 residues. The CDR3 DNA sequence: TGTGCCAGCAGTTCAAGCCCAGGAAGGGGGAACACTGAAGCTTTCTTT. Translated, it gives CASSSSPGRGNTEAFF.

The table lists this clonotype with a few counts. The CDR3 nucleotides are TGTGCCAGCAGCCCGTCCGGGATGGCTTCAAATGAGCAGTTCTTC. It specifies CASSPSGMASNEQFF. This sequence joins TRBV7-3 and TRBJ2-1; D is perhaps TRBD2 (5 bases). CDR3 length: 15 residues. Germline-derived CDR1 and CDR2 are SGHTA and FQGTGA. The V end was cut by 5 bases, the J end by 7 bases, with 18 bases between. Full variable domain (missing parts from reference TRBV7-3 and TRBJ2-1): GAGVSQTPSNKVTEKGKYVELRCDPISGHTALYWYRQSLGQGPEFLIYFQGTGAADDSGLPNDRFFAVRPEGSVSTLKIQRTERGDSAVYLCASSPSGMASNEQFFGPGTRLTVL.

The chain joins TRBV7-3 to TRBJ1-1, with unresolved D. CDR3 length: 14 amino acids. V gave up 1 base and J gave up 5 bases, with 11 bases separating them. CDR1 SGHTA and CDR2 FQGTGA come from the germline V gene. CDR3 DNA sequence: TGTGCCAGCAGCTTAAGTCGCTCTCGAACTGAAGCTTTCTTT. Amino acid sequence: CASSLSRSRTEAFF.